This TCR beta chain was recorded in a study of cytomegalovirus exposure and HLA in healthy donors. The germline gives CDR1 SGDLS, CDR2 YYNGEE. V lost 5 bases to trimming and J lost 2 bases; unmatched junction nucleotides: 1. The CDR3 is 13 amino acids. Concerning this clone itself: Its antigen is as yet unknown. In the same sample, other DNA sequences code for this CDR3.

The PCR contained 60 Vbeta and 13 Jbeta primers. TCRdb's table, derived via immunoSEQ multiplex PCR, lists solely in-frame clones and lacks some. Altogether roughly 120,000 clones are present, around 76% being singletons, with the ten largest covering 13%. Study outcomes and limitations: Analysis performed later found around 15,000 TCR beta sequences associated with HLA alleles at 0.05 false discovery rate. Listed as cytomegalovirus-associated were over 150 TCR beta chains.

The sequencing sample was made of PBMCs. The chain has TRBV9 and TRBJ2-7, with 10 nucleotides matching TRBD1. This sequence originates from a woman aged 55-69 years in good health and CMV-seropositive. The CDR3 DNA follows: TGTGCCAGCAGTGGACAGGGGGCCTACGAGCAGTACTTC. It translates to CASSGQGAYEQYF.